This T cell receptor (beta chain) derives from a study of T cell responses to AZD1222 COVID-19 vaccine. Sequencing used immunoSEQ multiplex PCR; TCRdb keeps in-frame clones, though not all of them. Of more than 65,000 clones listed, about 78% are singletons. Trimming cost V 1 base and J 2 bases, with 12 bases left between them. This CDR3 has 17 residues. Germline V gene lookup returns CDR1 SGHTA and CDR2 FQGNSA. The V gene is TRBV7-2, the J gene TRBJ2-6; D is undetermined. The origin of this receptor is an adult in good health. The material sequenced was peripheral blood, taken on day 0 of AZD1222 vaccination. The CDR3: CASSLVSLRAGANVLTF. CDR3 coding DNA: TGTGCCAGCAGCTTAGTTTCCCTAAGGGCTGGGGCCAACGTCCTGACTTTC.